This passage covers 19 T cell receptor beta chains from one sample sequenced in a study of cytotoxic CD8 clonotypes in ibrutinib-treated CLL. The protocol was immunoSEQ multiplex PCR, while the TCRdb copy is restricted to in-frame clones and leaves out a portion. The sample shows around 41,000 clones, 60% to 75% of them seen only once. Material: PBMCs, obtained at disease progression, from a patient treated with ibrutinib. The receptors stem from a human donor with chronic lymphocytic leukemia.

The chain uses TRBV29-1 and TRBJ1-2; D remains unclear. V lost 7 bases to trimming and J lost 0 bases, with 12 bases between them. Germline values: CDR1 SQVTM, CDR2 ANQGSEA. The CDR3 has 13 amino acids. DNA for the CDR3: TGCAGCGCTAGACCCCTAGCTAACTATGGCTACACCTTC. Translated, it gives CSARPLANYGYTF.

Only a few counts were recorded for this clone. Written as DNA, the CDR3 is TGCGCCAGCAGCCAACGGGGGAAGGCGCCAGAGACCCAGTACTTC. Encoded protein: CASSQRGKAPETQYF. V is TRBV4-1 and J is TRBJ2-5; D may be TRBD2 (6 bases). Trimming removed 2 bases from V and 4 bases from J, with 14 bases in between. Per germline, CDR1 MGHRA and CDR2 YSYEKL. The CDR3 totals 15 residues.

J is TRBJ1-2 and V is TRBV6-1, with TRBD1 matching over 7 bases. Germline CDR1 is MNHNS and CDR2 is SASEGT. V lost 1 base and J lost 4; bases outside the gene matches: 6. CDR3 length equals 15 residues. The DNA of the CDR3 is TGTGCCAGCAGTGAAGACAGGGGCCCTTTCTATGGCTACACCTTC. This translates into CASSEDRGPFYGYTF.

This clone showed up just a few times. CDR3 nucleotide sequence: TGTGCCAGCAGCTTAGCGCTAAGGGTCTACGAGCAGTACTTC. Its translation: CASSLALRVYEQYF. This chain joins TRBV7-9 and TRBJ2-7, with D unresolved. CDR3 length: 14 residues. Trimming removed 0 bases at V and 3 bases at J, with 9 bases between. The germline CDR1 and CDR2 sequences are SEHNR and FQNEAQ (reference sequence). The full variable domain, with the rest looked up from reference TRBV7-9 and TRBJ2-7, is DTGVSQNPRHKITKRGQNVTFRCDPISEHNRLYWYRQTLGQGPEFLTYFQNEAQLEKSRLLSDRFSAERPKGSFSTLEIQRTEQGDSAMYLCASSLALRVYEQYFGPGTRLTVT.

This chain joins TRBV6-1 and TRBJ2-2, with a possible D match to TRBD2 (6 bases). V dropped 8 bases and J dropped 10 bases, with 17 bases sitting between them. Germline loops: CDR1 MNHNS, CDR2 SASEGT. The CDR3 runs 13 residues. The CDR3 coding sequence is TGTGCCAGCGTGAAGGAGGGGTTTATGGAGCTGTTTTTT. Translating it yields CASVKEGFMELFF.

This clone was counted a few times. The chain combines TRBV4-1 with TRBJ2-1; tentative D call: TRBD2 (6 bases). The length of the CDR3 is 16 residues. Trimming pared 4 bases from V and 1 base from J, leaving 14 bases between. CDR1 MGHRA and CDR2 YSYEKL come from the germline V gene. This chain's CDR3 is CASSRDAGTSYNEQFF. The CDR3 region has the DNA TGCGCCAGCAGCCGAGACGCCGGGACTTCCTACAATGAGCAGTTCTTC.

This chain joins TRBV6-4 and TRBJ1-1; tentative D call: TRBD1 (6 bases). Trimming took off 9 bases at V and 4 bases at J, with 30 bases between the two ends. Per germline, CDR1 MRHNA and CDR2 SNTAGT. The CDR3 loop spans 18 amino acids. CDR3 protein: CARLPAGGAGRLSTEAFF. For the CDR3, the DNA is TGTGCCAGACTACCTGCCGGGGGGGCGGGTCGATTGTCCACTGAAGCTTTCTTT.

This chain links TRBV28 with TRBJ2-1, with no clear D. Germline values: CDR1 MDHEN, CDR2 SYDVKM. The CDR3 sequence is 14 residues long. The V end lost 5 bases, the J end lost 7 bases, and 15 bases lay between the germline ends. The DNA of the CDR3 is TGTGCCAGCAGTCCCCCCATGACCGGGAATGAGCAGTTCTTC. It yields the protein CASSPPMTGNEQFF.

The gene calls are TRBV4-1 and TRBJ2-5; D is unresolved. The germline CDR1 and CDR2 sequences are MGHRA and YSYEKL. Trimming shortened V by 5 bases and J by 4 bases, and 14 bases separated the two germline ends. The length of the CDR3 is 14 residues. CDR3: CASSAAGGRETQYF. CDR3 nucleotide sequence: TGCGCCAGCAGCGCCGCCGGTGGGCGAGAGACCCAGTACTTC.

The rearrangement uses TRBV30 and TRBJ2-5; D ambiguous. The CDR3 is made up of 12 amino acids. Germline values: CDR1 GTSNPN, CDR2 SVGIG (reference sequence). The V and J ends lost 4 bases and 3 bases respectively, with 9 bases between them. CDR3: CAWTSQEETQYF. The CDR3 DNA reads as TGTGCCTGGACTTCGCAAGAAGAGACCCAGTACTTC.

The chain combines TRBV12-5 with TRBJ1-2; TRBD1 might be the D (5 bases). The germline CDR1 and CDR2 sequences are LGHNT and FRNRAP. The CDR3 covers 15 residues. Trimming removed 4 bases at V and 6 bases at J, with 18 bases between. CDR3 residues: CASGSPSALRDGYTF. In nucleotides, the CDR3 is TGTGCTAGTGGTTCCCCTTCGGCACTCAGGGATGGCTACACCTTC. Full variable domain (rest looked up from reference TRBV12-5 and TRBJ1-2): DARVTQTPRHKVTEMGQEVTMRCQPILGHNTVFWYRQTMMQGLELLAYFRNRAPLDDSGMPKDRFSAEMPDATLATLKIQPSEPRDSAVYFCASGSPSALRDGYTFGSGTRLTVV.

The gene calls are TRBV7-9 and TRBJ1-6; tentatively, D is TRBD1 (6 bases). This CDR3 region has 15 residues. The germline V gene has CDR1 SEHNR and CDR2 FQNEAQ (reference sequence). Trimming removed 5 bases at V and 7 bases at J, with 15 bases between. CDR3 DNA sequence: TGTGCCAGCAGCCGATGGGGGGCTCGGAATTCACCCCTCCACTTT. It translates to CASSRWGARNSPLHF. The full variable domain, in which reference TRBV7-9 and TRBJ1-6 provide the parts outside the CDR3, is DTGVSQNPRHKITKRGQNVTFRCDPISEHNRLYWYRQTLGQGPEFLTYFQNEAQLEKSRLLSDRFSAERPKGSFSTLEIQRTEQGDSAMYLCASSRWGARNSPLHFGNGTRLTVT.

The chain couples TRBV28 to TRBJ2-7, with 10 bases identical to TRBD2. CDR3 size: 15 residues. CDR1 and CDR2 from the germline V gene are MDHEN and SYDVKM. After removal of 2 bases from V and 3 bases from J, the junction contained 4 bases not matched to a gene. CDR3 in amino acids: CASSLPSSGSYEQYF. The CDR3, as DNA: TGTGCCAGCAGTTTACCGTCTAGCGGGAGCTACGAGCAGTACTTC.

The CDR3 protein is CASSPIQGTGEQYF. CDR3 nucleotides: TGTGCCAGCTCACCAATACAGGGTACGGGCGAGCAGTACTTC. The rearrangement links TRBV18 to TRBJ2-7; D perhaps matches TRBD1 (6 bases). CDR3 length: 14 residues. The V gene lost 2 bases and the J gene lost 6 bases, with 14 bases spanning the gap. The V gene's germline CDR1 is KGHSH and CDR2 LQKENI.

The chain joins TRBV2 to TRBJ2-1, with no clear D. V gave up 7 bases and J gave up 0 bases, with 13 bases separating them. There are 15 residues in the CDR3. The V gene's germline CDR1 is SNHLY and CDR2 FYNNEI. CDR3 region: CASTWTGSSYNEQFF. DNA for the CDR3: TGTGCCAGCACATGGACCGGCAGCTCCTACAATGAGCAGTTCTTC.

V usage is TRBV6-5 and J usage is TRBJ2-4; the match to TRBD2 covers 8 bases. The CDR3 runs to 15 residues. CDR1 and CDR2 from the germline V gene are MNHEY and SVGAGI. V gave up 6 bases and J gave up 1 base; unmatched junction bases: 5. The CDR3 loop is CASSIAGTAKNIQYF. CDR3 sequence (DNA): TGTGCCAGCAGCATAGCGGGGACCGCCAAAAACATTCAGTACTTC.

The chain employs TRBV5-4 and TRBJ2-3; no reliable D call. CDR1 and CDR2 (germline): SGHNT, YYREEE (reference sequence). The CDR3 is made up of 14 amino acids. V was pared by 0 bases and J by 3 bases, with 8 bases between. CDR3 coding DNA: TGTGCCAGCAGCTTGGAGGCAGCTACAGATACGCAGTATTTT. Its protein is CASSLEAATDTQYF.

This rearrangement joins TRBV5-1 to TRBJ2-2; D ambiguous. Per germline, CDR1 SGHRS and CDR2 YFSETQ. The CDR3 has 14 amino acids. Trimming left V 1 base short and J 0 bases short, with 4 bases between. The CDR3 DNA is TGCGCCAGCAGCTTGAACACGAACACCGGGGAGCTGTTTTTT. It specifies CASSLNTNTGELFF.

The rearrangement uses TRBV19 and TRBJ1-5, with 7 positions matching TRBD1. V trimming: 6 bases; J trimming: 8 bases; junction bases outside the gene matches: 7. Per the germline V gene, CDR1 is LNHDA and CDR2 is SQIVND (reference sequence). CDR3 size: 13 residues. This CDR3 is CASRTTGLEPQHF. The CDR3 bases are TGTGCCAGTAGGACGACAGGGTTGGAGCCCCAGCATTTT. Variable domain in full (rest from reference TRBV19 and TRBJ1-5): DGGITQSPKYLFRKEGQNVTLSCEQNLNHDAMYWYRQDPGQGLRLIYYSQIVNDFQKGDIAEGYSVSREKKESFPLTVTSAQKNPTAFYLCASRTTGLEPQHFGDGTRLSIL.